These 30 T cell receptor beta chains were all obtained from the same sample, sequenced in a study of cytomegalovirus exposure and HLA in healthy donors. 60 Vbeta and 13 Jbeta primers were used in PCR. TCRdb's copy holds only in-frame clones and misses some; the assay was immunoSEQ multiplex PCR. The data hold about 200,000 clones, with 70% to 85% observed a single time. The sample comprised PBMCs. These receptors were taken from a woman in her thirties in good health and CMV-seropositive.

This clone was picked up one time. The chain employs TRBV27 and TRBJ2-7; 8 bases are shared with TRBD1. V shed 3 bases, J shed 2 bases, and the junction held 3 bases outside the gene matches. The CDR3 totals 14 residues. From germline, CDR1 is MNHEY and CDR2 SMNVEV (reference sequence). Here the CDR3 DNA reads TGTGCCAGCAGTTTGACAGGGGTACCCTACGAGCAGTACTTC. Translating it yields CASSLTGVPYEQYF.

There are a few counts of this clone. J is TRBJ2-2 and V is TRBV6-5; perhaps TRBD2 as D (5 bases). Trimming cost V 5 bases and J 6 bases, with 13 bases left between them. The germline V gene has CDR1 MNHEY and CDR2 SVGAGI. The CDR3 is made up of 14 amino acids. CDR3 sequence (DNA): TGTGCCAGCAGTGAGAGGGTTCGCGCCGGGGAGCTGTTTTTT. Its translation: CASSERVRAGELFF.

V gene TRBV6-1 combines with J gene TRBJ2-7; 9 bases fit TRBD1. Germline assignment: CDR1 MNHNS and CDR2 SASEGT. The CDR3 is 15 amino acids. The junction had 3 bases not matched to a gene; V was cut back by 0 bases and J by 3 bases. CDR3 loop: CASSEAGQGRYEQYF. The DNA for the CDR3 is TGTGCCAGCAGTGAAGCAGGACAGGGGCGCTACGAGCAGTACTTC.

This chain's CDR3 is CAWSLAGAFDEQFF. The DNA of the CDR3 is TGTGCCTGGAGCCTAGCGGGAGCGTTCGATGAGCAGTTCTTC. V is TRBV30 and J is TRBJ2-1, with 10 bases matching TRBD2. Germline V lookup: CDR1 GTSNPN, CDR2 SVGIG (reference sequence). With V trimmed by 3 bases and J by 8 bases, 7 bases remained unmatched. CDR3 size: 14 residues.

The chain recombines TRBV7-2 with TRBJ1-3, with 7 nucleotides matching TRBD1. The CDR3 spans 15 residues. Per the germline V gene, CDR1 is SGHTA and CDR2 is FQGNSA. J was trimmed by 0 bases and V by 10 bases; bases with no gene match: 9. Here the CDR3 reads CATSTDRNSGNTIYF. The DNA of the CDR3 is TGTGCCACTTCCACGGACAGGAACTCTGGAAACACCATATATTTT.

Here the CDR3 DNA reads TGTGCTAGTGGTTCAGGGTACCAAGAGACCCAGTACTTC. Its translation: CASGSGYQETQYF. The gene calls are TRBV12-5 and TRBJ2-5; tentatively, D is TRBD1 (5 bases). The CDR3 loop spans 13 amino acids. Per the germline V gene, CDR1 is LGHNT and CDR2 is FRNRAP. V was shortened by 4 bases and J by 0 bases, with 6 bases between the two germline ends.

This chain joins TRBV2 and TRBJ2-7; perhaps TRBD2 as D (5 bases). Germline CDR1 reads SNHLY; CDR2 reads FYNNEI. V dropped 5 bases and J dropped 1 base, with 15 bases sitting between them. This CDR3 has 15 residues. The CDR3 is CASSLGVYVSYEQYF. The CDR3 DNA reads TGTGCCAGCAGTCTCGGGGTTTACGTATCCTACGAGCAGTACTTC.

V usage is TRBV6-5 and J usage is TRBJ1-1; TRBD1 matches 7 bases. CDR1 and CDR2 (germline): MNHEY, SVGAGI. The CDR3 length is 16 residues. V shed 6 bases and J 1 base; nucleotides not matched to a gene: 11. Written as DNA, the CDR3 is TGTGCCAGCAGGTACGGTTCGACAGGGAAGAACACTGAAGCTTTCTTT. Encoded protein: CASRYGSTGKNTEAFF.

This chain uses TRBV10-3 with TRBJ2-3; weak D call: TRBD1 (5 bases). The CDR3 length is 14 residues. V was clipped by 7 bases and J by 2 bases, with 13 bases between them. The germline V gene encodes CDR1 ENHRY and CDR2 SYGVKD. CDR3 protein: CAITDQGLTDTQYF. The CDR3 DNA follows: TGTGCCATCACAGACCAGGGCCTCACAGATACGCAGTATTTT.

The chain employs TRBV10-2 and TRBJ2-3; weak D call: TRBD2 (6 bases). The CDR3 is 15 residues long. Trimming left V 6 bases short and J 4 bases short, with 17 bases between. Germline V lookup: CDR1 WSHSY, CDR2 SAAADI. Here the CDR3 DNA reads TGCGCCAGCAGGTTCCCGGGAGTTGGCGCAGATACGCAGTATTTT. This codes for CASRFPGVGADTQYF.

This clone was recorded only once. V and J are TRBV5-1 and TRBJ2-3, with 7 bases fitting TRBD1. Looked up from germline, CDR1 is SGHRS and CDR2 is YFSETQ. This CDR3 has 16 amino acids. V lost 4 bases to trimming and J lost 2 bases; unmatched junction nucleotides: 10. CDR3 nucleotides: TGCGCCAGCAGCCTACCGGGACAGTCTTACACAGATACGCAGTATTTT. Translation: CASSLPGQSYTDTQYF. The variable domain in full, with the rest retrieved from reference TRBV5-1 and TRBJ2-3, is KAGVTQTPRYLIKTRGQQVTLSCSPISGHRSVSWYQQTPGQGLQFLFEYFSETQRNKGNFPGRFSGRQFSNSRSEMNVSTLELGDSALYLCASSLPGQSYTDTQYFGPGTRLTVL.

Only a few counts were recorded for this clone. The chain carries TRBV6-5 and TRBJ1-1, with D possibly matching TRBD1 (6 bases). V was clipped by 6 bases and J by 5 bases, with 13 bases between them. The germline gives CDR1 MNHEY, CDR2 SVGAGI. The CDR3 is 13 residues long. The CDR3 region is CASRLGGMTEAFF. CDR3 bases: TGTGCCAGCAGGCTAGGGGGAATGACTGAAGCTTTCTTT.

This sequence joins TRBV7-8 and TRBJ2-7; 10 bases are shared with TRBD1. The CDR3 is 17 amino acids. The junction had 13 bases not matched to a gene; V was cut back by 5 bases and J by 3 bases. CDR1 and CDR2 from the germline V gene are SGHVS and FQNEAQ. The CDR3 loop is CASSPGTGAKSDYEQYF. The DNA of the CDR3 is TGTGCCAGCAGCCCTGGGACAGGGGCCAAATCCGACTACGAGCAGTACTTC. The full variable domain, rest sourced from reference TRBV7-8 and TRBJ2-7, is GAGVSQSPRYKVAKRGQDVALRCDPISGHVSLFWYQQALGQGPEFLTYFQNEAQLDKSGLPSDRFFAERPEGSVSTLKIQRTQQEDSAVYLCASSPGTGAKSDYEQYFGPGTRLTVT.

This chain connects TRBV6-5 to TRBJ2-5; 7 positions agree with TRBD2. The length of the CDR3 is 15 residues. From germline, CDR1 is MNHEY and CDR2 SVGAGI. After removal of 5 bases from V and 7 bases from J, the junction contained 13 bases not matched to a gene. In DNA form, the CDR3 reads TGTGCCAGCAGTCGCGGGGGACTCGGTTCCGGGACCCAGTACTTC. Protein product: CASSRGGLGSGTQYF.

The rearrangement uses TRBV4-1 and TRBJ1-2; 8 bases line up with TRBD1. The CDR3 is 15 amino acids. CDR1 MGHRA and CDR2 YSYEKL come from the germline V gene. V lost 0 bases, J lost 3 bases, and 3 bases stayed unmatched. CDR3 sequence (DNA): TGCGCCAGCAGCCAAGAAACCAGGGGGCACTATGGCTACACCTTC. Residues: CASSQETRGHYGYTF.

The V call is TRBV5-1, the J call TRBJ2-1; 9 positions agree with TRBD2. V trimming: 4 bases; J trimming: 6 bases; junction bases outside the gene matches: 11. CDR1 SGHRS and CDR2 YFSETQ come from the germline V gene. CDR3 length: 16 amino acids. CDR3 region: CASSPERSGGSNEQFF. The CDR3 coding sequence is TGCGCCAGCAGCCCTGAGAGAAGCGGGGGGTCCAATGAGCAGTTCTTC.

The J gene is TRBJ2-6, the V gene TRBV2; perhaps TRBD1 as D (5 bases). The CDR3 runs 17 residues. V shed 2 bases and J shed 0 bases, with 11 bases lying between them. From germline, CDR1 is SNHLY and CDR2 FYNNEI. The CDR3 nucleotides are TGTGCCAGCAGTGAACGTGCAGGGTACTCTGGGGCCAACGTCCTGACTTTC. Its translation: CASSERAGYSGANVLTF.

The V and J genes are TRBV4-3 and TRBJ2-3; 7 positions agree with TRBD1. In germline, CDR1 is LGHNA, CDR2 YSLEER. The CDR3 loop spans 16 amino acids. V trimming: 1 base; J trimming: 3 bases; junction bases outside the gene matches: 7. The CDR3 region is CASSQVFNRGTDTQYF. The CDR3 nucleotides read TGCGCCAGCAGCCAAGTCTTTAACAGGGGTACAGATACGCAGTATTTT.

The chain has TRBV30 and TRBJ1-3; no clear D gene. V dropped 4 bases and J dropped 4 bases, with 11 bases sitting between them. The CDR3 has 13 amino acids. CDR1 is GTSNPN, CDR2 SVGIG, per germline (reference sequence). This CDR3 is CAWMGGSGNTIYF. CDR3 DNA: TGTGCCTGGATGGGTGGGAGCGGAAACACCATATATTTT.

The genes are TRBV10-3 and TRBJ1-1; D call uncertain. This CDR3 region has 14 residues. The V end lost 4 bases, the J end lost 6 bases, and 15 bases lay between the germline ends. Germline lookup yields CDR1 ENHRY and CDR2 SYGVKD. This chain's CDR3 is CAISGGGRDAEAFF. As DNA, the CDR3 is TGTGCCATCAGTGGGGGAGGTCGCGATGCTGAAGCTTTCTTT.

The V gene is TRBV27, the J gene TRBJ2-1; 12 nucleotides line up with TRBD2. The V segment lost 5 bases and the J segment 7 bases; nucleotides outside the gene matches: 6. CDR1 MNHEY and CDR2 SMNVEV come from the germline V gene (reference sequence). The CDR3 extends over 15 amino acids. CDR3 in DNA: TGTGCCAGCAGTGTAACTAGCGGGGGGTGGAATGAGCAGTTCTTC. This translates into CASSVTSGGWNEQFF.

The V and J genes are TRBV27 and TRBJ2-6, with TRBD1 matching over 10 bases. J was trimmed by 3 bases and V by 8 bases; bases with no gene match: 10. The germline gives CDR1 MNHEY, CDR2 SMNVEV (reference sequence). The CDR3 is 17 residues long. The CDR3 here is CASGKGQGVVGANVLTF. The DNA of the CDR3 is TGTGCCAGCGGTAAAGGACAGGGGGTTGTTGGGGCCAACGTCCTGACTTTC.

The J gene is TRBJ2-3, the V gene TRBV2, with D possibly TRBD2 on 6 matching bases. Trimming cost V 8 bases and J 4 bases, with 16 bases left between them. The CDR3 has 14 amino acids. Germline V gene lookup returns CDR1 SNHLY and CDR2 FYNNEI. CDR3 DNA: TGTGCCAGCGGCTTTGGAGGGAGTGCAGATACGCAGTATTTT. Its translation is CASGFGGSADTQYF.

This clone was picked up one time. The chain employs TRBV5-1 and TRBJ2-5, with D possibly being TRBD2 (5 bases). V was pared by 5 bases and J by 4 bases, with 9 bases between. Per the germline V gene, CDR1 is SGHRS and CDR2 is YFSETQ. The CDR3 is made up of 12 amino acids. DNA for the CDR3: TGCGCCAGCAGTAGAGGAGGAGAGACCCAGTACTTC. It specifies CASSRGGETQYF.

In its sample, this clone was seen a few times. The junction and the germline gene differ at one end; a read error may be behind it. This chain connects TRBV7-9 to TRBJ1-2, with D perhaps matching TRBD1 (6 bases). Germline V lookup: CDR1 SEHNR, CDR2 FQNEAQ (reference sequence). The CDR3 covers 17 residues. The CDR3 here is CSSTTIEGDSDQGGYTF. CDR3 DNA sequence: TGTTCCAGCACCACCATAGAGGGTGATTCAGATCAGGGGGGCTACACCTTC.

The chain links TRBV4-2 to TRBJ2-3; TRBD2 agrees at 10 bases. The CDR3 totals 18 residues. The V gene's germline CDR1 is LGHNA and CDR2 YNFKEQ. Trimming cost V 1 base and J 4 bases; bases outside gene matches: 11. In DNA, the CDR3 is TGTGCCAGCAGCCAAGGAGGGCTAGCGGGAGCACGTGCAGATACGCAGTATTTT. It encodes CASSQGGLAGARADTQYF.

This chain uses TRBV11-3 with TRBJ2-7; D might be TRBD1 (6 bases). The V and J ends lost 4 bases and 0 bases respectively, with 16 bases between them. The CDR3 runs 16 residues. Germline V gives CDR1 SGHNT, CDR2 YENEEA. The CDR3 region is CASSWLQGLSSYEQYF. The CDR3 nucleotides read TGTGCCAGCAGCTGGCTACAGGGTCTGAGCTCCTACGAGCAGTACTTC.

Here the CDR3 DNA reads TGTGCCAGCAGCCCTCGGGGGGTCACAGATACGCAGTATTTT. This codes for CASSPRGVTDTQYF. This chain joins TRBV7-9 and TRBJ2-3; 7 bases match TRBD2. The CDR3 runs 14 residues. V dropped 5 bases and J dropped 2; count of bases not matched to a gene: 4. Germline V gene data show CDR1 as SEHNR and CDR2 as FQNEAQ (reference sequence).

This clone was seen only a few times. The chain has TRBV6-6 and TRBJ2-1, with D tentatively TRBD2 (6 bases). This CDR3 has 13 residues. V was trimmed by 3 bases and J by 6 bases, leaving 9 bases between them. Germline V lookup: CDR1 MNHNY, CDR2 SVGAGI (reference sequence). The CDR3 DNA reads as TGTGCCAGCAGTTATCTGGGAGGCAATGAGCAGTTCTTC. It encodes CASSYLGGNEQFF.

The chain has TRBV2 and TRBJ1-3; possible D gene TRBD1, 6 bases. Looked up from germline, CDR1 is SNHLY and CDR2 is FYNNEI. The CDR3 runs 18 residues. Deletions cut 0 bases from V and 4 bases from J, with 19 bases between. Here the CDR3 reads CASSEATGFFIWGNTIYF. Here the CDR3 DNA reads TGTGCCAGCAGTGAAGCGACAGGTTTTTTTATATGGGGAAACACCATATATTTT.